This TCR beta chain is drawn from a study of blood T cell repertoires in COVID-19. Turning to the study itself: Nucleic acid was either cDNA or gDNA, and it came from T cells, B-cell-depleted T cells, or PBMCs.

How the authors handled the data: How many nucleated cells were present was estimated from reference gene primer amplification. Using immunoSEQ multiplex PCR, the repertoire was profiled, and TCRdb retains in-frame clones only, with some absent. The V and J calls and the clone size are those of that table, but D and trimming were determined from the DNA. The table lists about 140,000 clones, roughly 83% of them singletons. Study members were between about 18 and 95 years old and lived in 24 US regions. Cohorts were determined from participant-reported clinical history. The V gene's germline CDR1 is SGHRS and CDR2 YFSETQ. V lost 5 bases and J lost 4, with 15 bases in between. The CDR3 is 14 amino acids.

The sequence derives from a man in his forties with acute COVID-19. The chain employs TRBV5-1 and TRBJ1-1; no firm D call. Material: PBMCs or T cells enriched from blood (not recorded which). CDR3 residues: CASSSDFEGTEAFF. The CDR3 coding sequence is TGCGCCAGCAGTTCCGATTTTGAGGGCACTGAAGCTTTCTTT.